The present T cell receptor (beta chain) was sequenced within a study of shared clonotypes between healthy human individuals. Study-wide results and limits: Rarefaction showed sorted-subset sequencing was incomplete despite large depth. Memory subsets generally showed lower estimated richness than naive subsets. Among donors, the sharing of clonotypes was expected to be influenced by sequencing depth.

The CDR3 contains 15 residues. Germline CDR1 reads MNHNS; CDR2 reads SASEGT. V dropped 7 bases and J dropped 12; count of bases not matched to a gene: 16. Repertoires were generated with immunoSEQ multiplex PCR, while TCRdb's copy carries only in-frame clones and drops some. The sample records around 2.1 million clones, approximately 94% being singletons. As for this clone: The antigen is undetermined.

Naive-designated CD8 cells lacked CD45RO, were positively enriched for CCR7, and omitted terminally differentiated effector memory CD45RA+ cells. This TCR came from a man aged 18 to 29 in good health. Some clones in this sample may be carry-over from other donors' samples. The gene calls are TRBV6-1 and TRBJ2-1, with 9 bases that match TRBD1. The sequenced sample was naive CD8+ T cells from PBMCs. CDR3 sequence reads: CASIFDRGSGLGQFF. The DNA for the CDR3 is TGTGCCAGCATCTTTGACAGGGGGTCCGGATTAGGGCAGTTCTTC.